The 30 T cell receptor beta chains in this list originate from one sample, sequenced in a study of shared clonotypes between healthy human individuals. Profiled with immunoSEQ multiplex PCR; TCRdb holds only in-frame clones, not every one. The sample lists approximately 2.5 million clones, 80% to 95% occurring once. Sequencing was done on a sample of naive CD4+ T cells from PBMCs. The subset was: CD45RA+ positively selected. The receptors originated from a man younger than 30 in good health. Some clones in this sample may be carry-over from other donors' samples.

The chain recombines TRBV5-4 with TRBJ1-2; perhaps TRBD1 as D (5 bases). V was shortened by 5 bases and J by 2 bases, with 16 bases between the two germline ends. The germline V gene has CDR1 SGHNT and CDR2 YYREEE (reference sequence). This CDR3 has 15 residues. CDR3 coding DNA: TGTGCCAGCAGTTTGAGTTCCGGGGCCAACTATGGCTACACCTTC. It codes for CASSLSSGANYGYTF.

This sequence joins TRBV28 and TRBJ2-7; TRBD2 matches at 9 bases. The junction had 8 bases not matched to a gene; V was cut back by 3 bases and J by 2 bases. From germline, CDR1 is MDHEN and CDR2 SYDVKM. CDR3 length equals 16 residues. The CDR3 coding sequence is TGTGCCAGCAGTTTGTTAGCGGGAGTAACAACCTACGAGCAGTACTTC. This encodes CASSLLAGVTTYEQYF.

The chain joins TRBV28 to TRBJ2-7; 8 bases map to TRBD2. The germline V gene has CDR1 MDHEN and CDR2 SYDVKM. The CDR3 spans 17 residues. The junction had 12 bases not matched to a gene; V was cut back by 3 bases and J by 2 bases. CDR3 nucleotides: TGTGCCAGCAGTTTGGGTCGTGGAGGGACTAGGACCTACGAGCAGTACTTC. It yields the protein CASSLGRGGTRTYEQYF.

V usage is TRBV28 and J usage is TRBJ1-2, with 7 bases that match TRBD1. In germline, CDR1 is MDHEN, CDR2 SYDVKM. This CDR3 has 14 amino acids. Germline trimming cut 4 bases from V and 5 bases from J; bases unmatched to any gene: 7. The CDR3 DNA sequence: TGTGCCAGCAGTTCAGCCACAGGGGTATATGGCTACACCTTC. Translating it yields CASSSATGVYGYTF.

The gene calls are TRBV6-6 and TRBJ1-4; 8 nucleotides line up with TRBD1. Trimming at V came to 4 bases and at J to 8 bases, leaving 6 bases not matched to a gene. CDR3 length equals 14 residues. The germline V gene encodes CDR1 MNHNY and CDR2 SVGAGI (reference sequence). CDR3 sequence: CASSWGTGEEKLFF. The CDR3 DNA sequence: TGTGCCAGCAGTTGGGGGACAGGAGAGGAAAAACTGTTTTTT.

The chain links TRBV11-3 to TRBJ2-7; D remains ambiguous. Germline V gene sequence: CDR1 SGHNT, CDR2 YENEEA. The length of the CDR3 is 12 residues. Deletions cut 1 base from V and 3 bases from J, with 4 bases between. The DNA for the CDR3 is TGTGCCAGCAGCTTAGTCCTCTACGAGCAGTACTTC. It specifies CASSLVLYEQYF. Using reference TRBV11-3 and TRBJ2-7 for the parts outside the CDR3, the full variable domain is EAGVVQSPRYKIIEKKQPVAFWCNPISGHNTLYWYLQNLGQGPELLIRYENEEAVDDSQLPKDRFSAERLKGVDSTLKIQPAELGDSAVYLCASSLVLYEQYFGPGTRLTVT.

The chain joins TRBV30 to TRBJ2-3; 7 nucleotides agree with TRBD2. CDR1 is GTSNPN, CDR2 SVGIG, per germline (reference sequence). V gave up 1 base and J gave up 0 bases; unmatched junction bases: 4. CDR3 length equals 15 residues. CDR3 loop: CAWSGAGRSTDTQYF. Here the CDR3 DNA reads TGTGCCTGGAGTGGAGCGGGGAGGAGCACAGATACGCAGTATTTT. Drawing the rest from reference TRBV30 and TRBJ2-3, the complete variable domain is SQTIHQWPATLVQPVGSPLSLECTVEGTSNPNLYWYRQAAGRGLQLLFYSVGIGQISSEVPQNLSASRPQDRQFILSSKKLLLSDSGFYLCAWSGAGRSTDTQYFGPGTRLTVL.

Comments on this clone: In the same sample, other DNA sequences code for this CDR3. The J gene is TRBJ2-7, the V gene TRBV11-2; D gene ambiguous. Germline lookup yields CDR1 SGHAT and CDR2 FQNNGV. The CDR3 sequence is 12 residues long. V was shortened by 5 bases and J by 4 bases, with 9 bases between the two germline ends. The CDR3 reads CASSRGPYEQYF. In DNA, the CDR3 is TGTGCCAGCAGCCGAGGACCATACGAGCAGTACTTC.

V usage is TRBV11-3 and J usage is TRBJ2-3; D is perhaps TRBD2 (6 bases). The CDR3 consists of 16 residues. From germline, CDR1 is SGHNT and CDR2 YENEEA. V was shortened by 8 bases and J by 1 base, with 19 bases between the two germline ends. CDR3 region: CASSLGRDRGTDTQYF. In DNA form, the CDR3 reads TGTGCCAGCTCCCTGGGGCGGGATCGCGGCACAGATACGCAGTATTTT.

The chain couples TRBV30 to TRBJ2-2; TRBD2 is a possible D gene (5 bases). This CDR3 spans 15 amino acids. V was pared by 3 bases and J by 4 bases, with 15 bases between. Germline assignment: CDR1 GTSNPN and CDR2 SVGIG (reference sequence). Here the CDR3 reads CAWSVVGGLTGELFF. The CDR3 nucleotides read TGTGCCTGGAGCGTCGTGGGCGGGCTCACCGGGGAGCTGTTTTTT.

The count of this clone is one. The V gene is TRBV29-1, the J gene TRBJ2-5, with TRBD2 matching over 11 bases. After removal of 7 bases from V and 5 bases from J, the junction contained 6 bases not matched to a gene. The CDR3 is made up of 13 amino acids. CDR1 and CDR2 (germline): SQVTM, ANQGSEA. The CDR3 loop reads CSARSGRGETQYF. CDR3 bases: TGCAGCGCACGTAGCGGGAGGGGTGAGACCCAGTACTTC. The variable domain in full, completed from reference TRBV29-1 and TRBJ2-5, reads SAVISQKPSRDICQRGTSLTIQCQVDSQVTMMFWYRQQPGQSLTLIATANQGSEATYESGFVIDKFPISRPNLTFSTLTVSNMSPEDSSIYLCSARSGRGETQYFGPGTRLLVL.

This rearrangement joins TRBV29-1 to TRBJ2-5, with D perhaps being TRBD1 or TRBD2 (5 bases each). Germline V gene lookup returns CDR1 SQVTM and CDR2 ANQGSEA. Between the trimmed V and J ends, which lost 3 bases and 1 base, there was a span of 9 bases. This CDR3 is built from 13 residues. The CDR3 loop is CSVDEGIQETQYF. CDR3 DNA sequence: TGCAGCGTTGATGAGGGGATCCAAGAGACCCAGTACTTC.

J is TRBJ2-2 and V is TRBV29-1; D unresolved. Trimming stripped 4 bases from V and 1 base from J, with 10 bases between. Germline loops: CDR1 SQVTM, CDR2 ANQGSEA. This CDR3 contains 14 residues. The CDR3 sequence is CSVAVSENTGELFF. In DNA form, the CDR3 reads TGCAGCGTTGCGGTGTCAGAGAACACCGGGGAGCTGTTTTTT.

This clone was detected once. This chain uses TRBV2 with TRBJ2-7; 7 nucleotides agree with TRBD1. V was pared by 7 bases and J by 5 bases, with 8 bases of the junction left unmatched. Germline V gene sequence: CDR1 SNHLY, CDR2 FYNNEI. The CDR3 covers 13 residues. The CDR3 loop is CASNLGRGNEQYF. The CDR3 nucleotides read TGTGCCAGCAATTTGGGCAGGGGGAACGAGCAGTACTTC.

A note on this clone: Other nucleotide sequences in the sample specify the same CDR3. This chain links TRBV6-6 with TRBJ1-5; a weak D match, TRBD1 (6 bases). Germline CDR1 and CDR2: MNHNY and SVGAGI (reference sequence). The V gene lost 2 bases and the J gene lost 0 bases, with 8 bases spanning the gap. The length of the CDR3 is 15 residues. CDR3 bases: TGTGCCAGCAGTTACGGGGGCTATAGCAATCAGCCCCAGCATTTT. It specifies CASSYGGYSNQPQHF.

The genes are TRBV5-6 and TRBJ1-2; D gene ambiguous. V dropped 1 base and J dropped 0 bases, with 4 bases sitting between them. There are 13 residues in the CDR3. CDR1 and CDR2 (germline): SGHDT, YYEEEE. The CDR3 is CASSLRSNYGYTF. For the CDR3, the DNA is TGTGCCAGCAGCTTGAGATCTAACTATGGCTACACCTTC.

The CDR3 DNA sequence: TGTGCCAGTAGTCGATATGGGACAGGGCAACCGAATAGCAATCAGCCCCAGCATTTT. Translation gives CASSRYGTGQPNSNQPQHF. The J gene is TRBJ1-5, the V gene TRBV19; 9 nucleotides line up with TRBD1. The CDR3 consists of 19 residues. Germline loops: CDR1 LNHDA, CDR2 SQIVND (reference sequence). V trimming: 5 bases; J trimming: 0 bases; junction bases outside the gene matches: 14.

This rearrangement joins TRBV28 to TRBJ1-5, with 8 nucleotides matching TRBD1. Germline assignment: CDR1 MDHEN and CDR2 SYDVKM. The V and J ends lost 4 bases and 3 bases, in that order; junction bases with no gene match: 5. CDR3 length equals 15 residues. The CDR3 region has the DNA TGTGCCAGCAGTTGGGGACAGGTAGACAATCAGCCCCAGCATTTT. Residues: CASSWGQVDNQPQHF. The whole variable domain, filled in from reference TRBV28 and TRBJ1-5, reads DVKVTQSSRYLVKRTGEKVFLECVQDMDHENMFWYRQDPGLGLRLIYFSYDVKMKEKGDIPEGYSVSREKKERFSLILESASTNQTSMYLCASSWGQVDNQPQHFGDGTRLSIL.

V is TRBV4-3 and J is TRBJ1-6; a weak D match, TRBD1 (5 bases). CDR1 is LGHNA, CDR2 YSLEER, per germline. The ends were cut back, 4 bases at V and 9 bases at J, with 16 bases in the middle. CDR3 length: 15 residues. In DNA, the CDR3 is TGCGCCAGCAGCCTAGAATTTCTGGGGGTTTCACCCCTCCACTTT. Translation: CASSLEFLGVSPLHF.

The J gene is TRBJ2-3, the V gene TRBV14, with TRBD1 identical over 7 bases. The CDR3 runs 16 residues. V was pared by 4 bases and J by 3 bases, with 10 bases of the junction left unmatched. Germline V gene lookup returns CDR1 SGHDN and CDR2 FVKESK. CDR3 DNA: TGTGCCAGCAGCCGAGCGGCCCCAGGGGGAACAGATACGCAGTATTTT. This translates into CASSRAAPGGTDTQYF.

CDR3 in amino acids: CASSLLRSPLHF. The CDR3 nucleotides are TGTGCCAGCAGTTTACTCCGGTCACCCCTCCACTTT. The chain recombines TRBV27 with TRBJ1-6; no firm D call. The ends were cut back, 2 bases at V and 10 bases at J, with 6 bases in the middle. The CDR3 extends over 12 amino acids. Germline CDR1 MNHEY, CDR2 SMNVEV (reference sequence).

This chain links TRBV7-9 with TRBJ1-4; possibly TRBD1 for D (6 bases). The CDR3 is 15 amino acids. The germline V gene encodes CDR1 SEHNR and CDR2 FQNEAQ (reference sequence). The V and J ends lost 1 base and 6 bases respectively, with 12 bases between them. For the CDR3, the DNA is TGTGCCAGCAGCTTAGAAGCAGGGGCCCATGAAAAACTGTTTTTT. It is translated as CASSLEAGAHEKLFF.

This sequence joins TRBV10-3 and TRBJ1-4; weak D call: TRBD1 (5 bases). Trimming left V 11 bases short and J 2 bases short, with 12 bases between. Looked up from germline, CDR1 is ENHRY and CDR2 is SYGVKD. The CDR3 has 13 amino acids. This chain's CDR3 is CAARGGTNEKLFF. The DNA for the CDR3 is TGTGCCGCCCGTGGGGGGACTAATGAAAAACTGTTTTTT.

The chain combines TRBV2 with TRBJ1-1; D gene uncertain. V was clipped by 6 bases and J by 4 bases, with 18 bases between them. The CDR3 extends over 15 amino acids. Germline V gene data show CDR1 as SNHLY and CDR2 as FYNNEI. The chain's CDR3 is CASSQGPGSVTEAFF. The DNA of the CDR3 is TGTGCCAGCAGCCAAGGACCAGGCTCAGTCACTGAAGCTTTCTTT.

The chain combines TRBV27 with TRBJ2-1; 7 positions match TRBD2. J was trimmed by 5 bases and V by 6 bases; bases with no gene match: 7. This CDR3 spans 14 amino acids. In germline, CDR1 is MNHEY, CDR2 SMNVEV (reference sequence). The CDR3 protein is CASSVWGGHNEQFF. For the CDR3, the DNA is TGTGCCAGCAGCGTATGGGGGGGACACAATGAGCAGTTCTTC.

This chain joins TRBV7-3 and TRBJ2-1; D unclear. From germline, CDR1 is SGHTA and CDR2 FQGTGA. Trimming took off 5 bases at V and 0 bases at J, with 8 bases between the two ends. CDR3 length: 14 residues. CDR3 coding DNA: TGTGCCAGCAGCCACGGCCTCTCCTACAATGAGCAGTTCTTC. Protein sequence: CASSHGLSYNEQFF.

The chain joins TRBV7-9 to TRBJ1-1; 9 nucleotides align to TRBD1. With V trimmed by 5 bases and J by 6 bases, 10 bases remained unmatched. The germline CDR1 and CDR2 sequences are SEHNR and FQNEAQ (reference sequence). The CDR3 spans 15 residues. The CDR3 DNA is TGTGCCAGCAGCAAAGGACAGGGGAGAGGCCCTGAAGCTTTCTTT. It specifies CASSKGQGRGPEAFF.

The chain has TRBV5-4 and TRBJ1-2, with 8 positions matching TRBD1. V lost 3 bases and J lost 4; bases outside the gene matches: 5. The CDR3 is made up of 14 amino acids. Germline V gives CDR1 SGHNT, CDR2 YYREEE (reference sequence). CDR3 sequence: CASSSRTGFYGYTF. For the CDR3, the DNA is TGTGCCAGCAGCTCTAGGACAGGGTTCTATGGCTACACCTTC. The variable domain in full, completed from reference TRBV5-4 and TRBJ1-2, reads ETGVTQSPTHLIKTRGQQVTLRCSSQSGHNTVSWYQQALGQGPQFIFQYYREEENGRGNFPPRFSGLQFPNYSSELNVNALELDDSALYLCASSSRTGFYGYTFGSGTRLTVV.

To note about this clone: At the DNA level, this CDR3 is encoded by other sequences in the same sample as well. The chain combines TRBV2 with TRBJ2-5; no definite D call. The CDR3 spans 13 residues. Between the trimmed V and J ends, which lost 1 base and 2 bases, there was a span of 5 bases. Germline V gene lookup returns CDR1 SNHLY and CDR2 FYNNEI. The CDR3 DNA sequence: TGTGCCAGCAGTGAAGTCAGTCAAGAGACCCAGTACTTC. This sequence encodes CASSEVSQETQYF.

This chain joins TRBV7-8 and TRBJ2-4, with 12 nucleotides matching TRBD2. V shed 2 bases and J 2 bases; nucleotides not matched to a gene: 13. The CDR3 loop spans 20 amino acids. Germline V gene data show CDR1 as SGHVS and CDR2 as FQNEAQ. The CDR3 region is CASSLTRGLAGPGTKNIQYF. CDR3 DNA: TGTGCCAGCAGCTTAACGAGGGGACTAGCGGGCCCAGGGACCAAAAACATTCAGTACTTC. The complete variable domain, with remaining parts taken from reference TRBV7-8 and TRBJ2-4, reads GAGVSQSPRYKVAKRGQDVALRCDPISGHVSLFWYQQALGQGPEFLTYFQNEAQLDKSGLPSDRFFAERPEGSVSTLKIQRTQQEDSAVYLCASSLTRGLAGPGTKNIQYFGAGTRLSVL.